This T cell receptor (beta chain) was sequenced for a study of neoadjuvant anti-PD-1 for oral cavity cancer. Survey sequencing of tumors mostly used around 4.8 ug DNA, two replicates. This table comes from immunoSEQ multiplex PCR, and its TCRdb copy is limited to in-frame clones, with some not included. The sample lists roughly 23,000 clones; less than 50% were seen once. Germline CDR1 SGDLS, CDR2 YYNGEE. The CDR3 contains 16 residues. Losses at the gene ends were 4 bases for V and 7 bases for J; bases not matched to a gene: 9. Stated time point: after neoadjuvant nivolumab, at surgical resection. These newly diagnosed stage II-IVA oral cavity squamous cell carcinoma patients had no prior systemic or radiation treatment.

V usage is TRBV9 and J usage is TRBJ2-7, with 15 bases that match TRBD2. The source of this sequence is a person between 40 and 79 years old with oral cavity squamous cell carcinoma. The material sequenced was tumor tissue, taken after nivolumab (anti-PD-1) treatment. The CDR3 loop reads CASSKGLAGGTGEQYF. The CDR3 nucleotides are TGTGCCAGCAGCAAAGGACTAGCGGGGGGGACTGGTGAGCAGTACTTC.